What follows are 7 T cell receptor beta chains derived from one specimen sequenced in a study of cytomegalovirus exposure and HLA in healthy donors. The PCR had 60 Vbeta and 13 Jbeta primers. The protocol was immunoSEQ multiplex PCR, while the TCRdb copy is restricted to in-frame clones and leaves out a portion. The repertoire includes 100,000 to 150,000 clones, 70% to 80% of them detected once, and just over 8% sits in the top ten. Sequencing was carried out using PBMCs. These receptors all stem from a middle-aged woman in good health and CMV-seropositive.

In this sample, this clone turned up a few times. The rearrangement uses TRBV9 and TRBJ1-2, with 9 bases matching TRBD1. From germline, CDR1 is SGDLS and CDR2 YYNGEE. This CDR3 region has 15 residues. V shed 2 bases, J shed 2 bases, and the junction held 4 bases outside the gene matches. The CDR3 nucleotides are TGTGCCAGCAGCGTGGGGACAGGGACCAACTATGGCTACACCTTC. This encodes CASSVGTGTNYGYTF.

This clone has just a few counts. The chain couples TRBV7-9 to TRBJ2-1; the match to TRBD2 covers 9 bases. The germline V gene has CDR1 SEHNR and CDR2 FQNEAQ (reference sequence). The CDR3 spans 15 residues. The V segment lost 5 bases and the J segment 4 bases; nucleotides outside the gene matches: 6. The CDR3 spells CASSPRGGHYNEQFF. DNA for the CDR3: TGTGCCAGCAGCCCGCGGGGGGGGCATTACAATGAGCAGTTCTTC.

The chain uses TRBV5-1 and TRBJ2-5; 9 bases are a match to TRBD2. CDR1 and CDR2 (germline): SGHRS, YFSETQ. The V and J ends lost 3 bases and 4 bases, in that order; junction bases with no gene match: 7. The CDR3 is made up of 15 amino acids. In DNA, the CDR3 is TGCGCCAGCAGCTACCTAGCGGGGTCTGGAGAGACCCAGTACTTC. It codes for CASSYLAGSGETQYF.

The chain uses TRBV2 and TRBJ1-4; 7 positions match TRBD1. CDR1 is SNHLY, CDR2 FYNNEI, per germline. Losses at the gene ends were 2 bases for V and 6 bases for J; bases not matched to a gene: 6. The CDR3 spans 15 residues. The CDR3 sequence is CASSEQGGVDEKLFF. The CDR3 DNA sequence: TGTGCCAGCAGTGAACAGGGGGGAGTGGATGAAAAACTGTTTTTT.

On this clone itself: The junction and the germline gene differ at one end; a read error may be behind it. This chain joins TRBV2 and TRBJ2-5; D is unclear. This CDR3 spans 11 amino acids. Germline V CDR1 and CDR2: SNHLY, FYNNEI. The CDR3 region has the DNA TGTGCCAGCATTGAACGGGAGACCCAGTACTTC. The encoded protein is CASIERETQYF.

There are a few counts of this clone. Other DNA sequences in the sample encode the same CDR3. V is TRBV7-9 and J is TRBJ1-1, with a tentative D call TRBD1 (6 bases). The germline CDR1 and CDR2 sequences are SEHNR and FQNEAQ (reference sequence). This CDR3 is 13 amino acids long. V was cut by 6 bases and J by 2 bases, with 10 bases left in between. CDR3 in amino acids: CASSLDSNTEAFF. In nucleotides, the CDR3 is TGTGCCAGCAGTTTGGACAGTAACACTGAAGCTTTCTTT. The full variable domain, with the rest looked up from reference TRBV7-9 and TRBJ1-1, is DTGVSQNPRHKITKRGQNVTFRCDPISEHNRLYWYRQTLGQGPEFLTYFQNEAQLEKSRLLSDRFSAERPKGSFSTLEIQRTEQGDSAMYLCASSLDSNTEAFFGQGTRLTVV.

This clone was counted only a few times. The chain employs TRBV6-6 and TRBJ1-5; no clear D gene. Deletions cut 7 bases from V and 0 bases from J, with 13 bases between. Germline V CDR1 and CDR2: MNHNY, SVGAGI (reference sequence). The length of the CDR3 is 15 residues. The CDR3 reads CASISEPYSNQPQHF. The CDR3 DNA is TGTGCCAGCATATCAGAACCTTATAGCAATCAGCCCCAGCATTTT.